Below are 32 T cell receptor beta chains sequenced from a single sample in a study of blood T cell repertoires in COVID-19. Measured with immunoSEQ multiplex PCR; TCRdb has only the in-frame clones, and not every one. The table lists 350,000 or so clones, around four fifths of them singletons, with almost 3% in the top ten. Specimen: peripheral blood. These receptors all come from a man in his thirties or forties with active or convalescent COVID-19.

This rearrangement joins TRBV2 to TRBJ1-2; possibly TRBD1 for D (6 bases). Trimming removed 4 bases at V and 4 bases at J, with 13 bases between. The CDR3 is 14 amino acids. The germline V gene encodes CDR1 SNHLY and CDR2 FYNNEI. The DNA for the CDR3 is TGTGCCAGCAGTGCTAACAGGGCTACCTATGGCTACACCTTC. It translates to CASSANRATYGYTF. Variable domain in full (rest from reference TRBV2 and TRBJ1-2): EPEVTQTPSHQVTQMGQEVILRCVPISNHLYFYWYRQILGQKVEFLVSFYNNEISEKSEIFDDQFSVERPDGSNFTLKIRSTKLEDSAMYFCASSANRATYGYTFGSGTRLTVV.

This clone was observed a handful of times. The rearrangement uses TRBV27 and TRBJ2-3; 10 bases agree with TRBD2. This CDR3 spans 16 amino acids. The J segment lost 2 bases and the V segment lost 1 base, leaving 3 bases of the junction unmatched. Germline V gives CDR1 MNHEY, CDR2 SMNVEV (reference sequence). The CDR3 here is CASSLLAGGFTDTQYF. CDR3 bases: TGTGCCAGCAGTTTATTAGCGGGAGGTTTCACAGATACGCAGTATTTT.

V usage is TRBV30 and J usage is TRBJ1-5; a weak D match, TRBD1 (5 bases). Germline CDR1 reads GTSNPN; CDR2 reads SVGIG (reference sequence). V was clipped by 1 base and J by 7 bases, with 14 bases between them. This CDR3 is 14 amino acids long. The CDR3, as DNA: TGTGCCTGGAGTGGGTGGGGAGGGGAGCAGCCCCAGCATTTT. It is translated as CAWSGWGGEQPQHF.

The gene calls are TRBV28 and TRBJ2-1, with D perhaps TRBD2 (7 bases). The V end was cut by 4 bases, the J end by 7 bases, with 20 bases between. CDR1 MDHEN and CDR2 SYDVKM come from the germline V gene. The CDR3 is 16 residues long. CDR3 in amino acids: CASSSPLGGAMNEQFF. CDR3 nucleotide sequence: TGTGCCAGCAGTTCGCCCTTGGGGGGGGCGATGAATGAGCAGTTCTTC.

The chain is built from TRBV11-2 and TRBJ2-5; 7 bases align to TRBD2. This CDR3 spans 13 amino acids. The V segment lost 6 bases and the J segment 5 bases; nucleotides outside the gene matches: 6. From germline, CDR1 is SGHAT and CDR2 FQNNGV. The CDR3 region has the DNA TGTGCCAGCAGGTCTAGCGGCTGGGAGACCCAGTACTTC. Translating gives CASRSSGWETQYF.

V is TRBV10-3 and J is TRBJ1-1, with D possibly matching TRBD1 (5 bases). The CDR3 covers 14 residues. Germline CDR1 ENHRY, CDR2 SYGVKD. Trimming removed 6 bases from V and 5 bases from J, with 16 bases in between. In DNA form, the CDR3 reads TGTGCCATCAGGGGATGGGGCCATGGGACTGAAGCTTTCTTT. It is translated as CAIRGWGHGTEAFF.

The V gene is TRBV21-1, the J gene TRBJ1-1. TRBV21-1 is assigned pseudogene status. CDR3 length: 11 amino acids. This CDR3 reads CASFKNTEAFF. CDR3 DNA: TGTGCCAGCTTTAAGAACACTGAAGCTTTCTTT.

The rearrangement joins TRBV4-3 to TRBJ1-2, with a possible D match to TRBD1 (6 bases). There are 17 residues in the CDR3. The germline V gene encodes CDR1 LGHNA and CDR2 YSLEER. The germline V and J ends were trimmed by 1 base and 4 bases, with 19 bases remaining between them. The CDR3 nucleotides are TGCGCCAGCAGCCAAGCCCGGGACACCCTGGGGTTCTATGGCTACACCTTC. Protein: CASSQARDTLGFYGYTF.

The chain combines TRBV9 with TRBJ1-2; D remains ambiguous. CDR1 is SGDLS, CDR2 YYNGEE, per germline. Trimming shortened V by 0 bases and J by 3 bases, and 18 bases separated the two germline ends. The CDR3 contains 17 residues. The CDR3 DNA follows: TGTGCCAGCAGCGTAGTCGGGGTCTCGGCTCGTGACTATGGCTACACCTTC. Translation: CASSVVGVSARDYGYTF.

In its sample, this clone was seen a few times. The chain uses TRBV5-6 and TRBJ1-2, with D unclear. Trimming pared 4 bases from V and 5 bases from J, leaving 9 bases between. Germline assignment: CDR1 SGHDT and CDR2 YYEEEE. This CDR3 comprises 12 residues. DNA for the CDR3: TGTGCCAGCAGCCCGGGAAGATATGGCTACACCTTC. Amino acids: CASSPGRYGYTF.

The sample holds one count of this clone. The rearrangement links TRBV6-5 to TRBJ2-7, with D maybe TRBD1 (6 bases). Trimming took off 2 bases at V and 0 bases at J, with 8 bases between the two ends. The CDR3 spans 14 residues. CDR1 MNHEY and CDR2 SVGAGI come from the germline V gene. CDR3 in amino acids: CASSYQGSSYEQYF. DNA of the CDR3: TGTGCCAGCAGTTACCAGGGGAGCTCCTACGAGCAGTACTTC.

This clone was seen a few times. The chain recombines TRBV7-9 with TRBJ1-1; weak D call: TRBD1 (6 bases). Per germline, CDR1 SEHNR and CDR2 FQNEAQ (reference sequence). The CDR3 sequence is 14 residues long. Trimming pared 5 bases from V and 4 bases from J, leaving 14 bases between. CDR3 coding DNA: TGTGCCAGCAGCCCAGGGGCGAGTGGCACTGAAGCTTTCTTT. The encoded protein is CASSPGASGTEAFF. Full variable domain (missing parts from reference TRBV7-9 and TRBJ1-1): DTGVSQNPRHKITKRGQNVTFRCDPISEHNRLYWYRQTLGQGPEFLTYFQNEAQLEKSRLLSDRFSAERPKGSFSTLEIQRTEQGDSAMYLCASSPGASGTEAFFGQGTRLTVV.

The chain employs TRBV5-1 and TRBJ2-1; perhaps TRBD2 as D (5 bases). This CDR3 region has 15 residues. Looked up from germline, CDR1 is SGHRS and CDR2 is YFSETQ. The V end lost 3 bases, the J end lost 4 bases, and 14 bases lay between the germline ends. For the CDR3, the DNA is TGCGCCAGCAGCTCCCCTAGCTTCCAATACAATGAGCAGTTCTTC. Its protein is CASSSPSFQYNEQFF. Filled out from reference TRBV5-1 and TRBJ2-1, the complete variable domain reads KAGVTQTPRYLIKTRGQQVTLSCSPISGHRSVSWYQQTPGQGLQFLFEYFSETQRNKGNFPGRFSGRQFSNSRSEMNVSTLELGDSALYLCASSSPSFQYNEQFFGPGTRLTVL.

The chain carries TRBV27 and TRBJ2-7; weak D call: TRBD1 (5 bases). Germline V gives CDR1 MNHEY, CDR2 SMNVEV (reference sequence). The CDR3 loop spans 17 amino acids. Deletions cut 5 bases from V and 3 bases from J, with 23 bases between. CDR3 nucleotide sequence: TGTGCCAGCAGTGCCGGAATTAGACAGTCCCCCCTCTACGAGCAGTACTTC. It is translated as CASSAGIRQSPLYEQYF.

CDR3 region: CASSQGDLYNEQFF. CDR3 nucleotides: TGCGCCAGCAGCCAAGGGGACTTGTACAATGAGCAGTTCTTC. The rearrangement joins TRBV4-3 to TRBJ2-1, with D possibly being TRBD2 (6 bases). The CDR3 has 14 amino acids. Between the trimmed V and J ends, which lost 1 base and 4 bases, there was a span of 8 bases. The germline V gene has CDR1 LGHNA and CDR2 YSLEER.

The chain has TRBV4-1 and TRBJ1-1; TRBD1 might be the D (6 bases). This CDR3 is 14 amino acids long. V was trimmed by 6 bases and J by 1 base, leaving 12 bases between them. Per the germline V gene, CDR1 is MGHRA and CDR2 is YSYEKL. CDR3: CASRIRDKNTEAFF. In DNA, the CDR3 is TGCGCCAGCAGGATCCGGGACAAGAACACTGAAGCTTTCTTT.

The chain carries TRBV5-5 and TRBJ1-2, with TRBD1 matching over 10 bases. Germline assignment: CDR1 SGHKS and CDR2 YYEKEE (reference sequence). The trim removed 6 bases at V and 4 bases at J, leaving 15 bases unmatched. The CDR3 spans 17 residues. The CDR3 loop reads CASNNSGQGPDLYGYTF. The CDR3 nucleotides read TGTGCCAGCAACAACTCGGGACAGGGGCCCGATCTCTATGGCTACACCTTC.

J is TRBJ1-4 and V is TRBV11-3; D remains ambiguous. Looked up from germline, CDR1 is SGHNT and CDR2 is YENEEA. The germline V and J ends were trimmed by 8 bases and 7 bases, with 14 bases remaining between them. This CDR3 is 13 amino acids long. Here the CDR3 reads CASRRGLGEKLFF. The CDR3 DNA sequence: TGTGCCAGCCGGAGAGGGTTGGGTGAAAAACTGTTTTTT.

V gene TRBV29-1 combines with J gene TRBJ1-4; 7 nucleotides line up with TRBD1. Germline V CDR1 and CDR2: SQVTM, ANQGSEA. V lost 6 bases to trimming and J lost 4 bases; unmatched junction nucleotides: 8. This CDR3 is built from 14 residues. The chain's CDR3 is CSVILGQINEKLFF. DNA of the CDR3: TGCAGCGTGATTTTGGGACAGATTAATGAAAAACTGTTTTTT.

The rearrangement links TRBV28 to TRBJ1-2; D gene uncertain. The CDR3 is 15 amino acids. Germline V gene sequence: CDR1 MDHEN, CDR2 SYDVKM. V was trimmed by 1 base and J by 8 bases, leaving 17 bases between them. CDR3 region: CASSLLTTRGEGYTF. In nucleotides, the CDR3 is TGTGCCAGCAGTTTATTAACGACTCGTGGAGAAGGCTACACCTTC.

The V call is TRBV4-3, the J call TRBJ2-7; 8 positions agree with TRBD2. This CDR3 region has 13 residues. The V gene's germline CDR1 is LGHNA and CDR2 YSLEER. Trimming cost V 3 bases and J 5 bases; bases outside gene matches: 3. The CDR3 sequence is CASSQLAGNEQYF. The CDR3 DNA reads TGCGCCAGCAGCCAGCTAGCGGGCAACGAGCAGTACTTC.

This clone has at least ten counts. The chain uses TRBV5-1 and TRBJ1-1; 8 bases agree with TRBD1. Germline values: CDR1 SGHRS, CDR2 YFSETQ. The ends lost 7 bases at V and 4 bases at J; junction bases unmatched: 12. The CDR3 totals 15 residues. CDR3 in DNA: TGCGCCAGCGCAATGACAGGGGCGGTAGGCACTGAAGCTTTCTTT. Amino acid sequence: CASAMTGAVGTEAFF.

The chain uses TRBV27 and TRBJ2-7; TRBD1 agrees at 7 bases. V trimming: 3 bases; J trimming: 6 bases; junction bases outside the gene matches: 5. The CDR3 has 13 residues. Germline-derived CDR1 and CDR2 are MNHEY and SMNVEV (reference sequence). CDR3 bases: TGTGCCAGCAGTTTCCGGACAGGAATCGAGCAGTACTTC. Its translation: CASSFRTGIEQYF.

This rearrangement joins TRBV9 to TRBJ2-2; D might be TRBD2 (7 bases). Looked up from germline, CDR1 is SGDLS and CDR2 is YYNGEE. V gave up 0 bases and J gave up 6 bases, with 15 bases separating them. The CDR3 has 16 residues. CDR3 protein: CASSVVGGGVPGELFF. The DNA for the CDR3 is TGTGCCAGCAGCGTAGTAGGGGGAGGGGTTCCCGGGGAGCTGTTTTTT.

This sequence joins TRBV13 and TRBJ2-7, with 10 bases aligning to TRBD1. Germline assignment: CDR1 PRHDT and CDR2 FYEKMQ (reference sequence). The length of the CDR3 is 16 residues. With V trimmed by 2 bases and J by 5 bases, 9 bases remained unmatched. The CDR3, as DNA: TGTGCCAGCAGCTTATCACGTGGACAGGGGGTCAACGAGCAGTACTTC. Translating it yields CASSLSRGQGVNEQYF.

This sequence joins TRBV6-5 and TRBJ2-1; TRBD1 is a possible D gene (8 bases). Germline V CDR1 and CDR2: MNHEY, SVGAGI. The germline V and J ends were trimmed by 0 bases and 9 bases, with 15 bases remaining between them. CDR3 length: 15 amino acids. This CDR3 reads CASSYSTGGGGEQFF. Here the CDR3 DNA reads TGTGCCAGCAGTTACTCTACAGGGGGAGGGGGTGAGCAGTTCTTC.

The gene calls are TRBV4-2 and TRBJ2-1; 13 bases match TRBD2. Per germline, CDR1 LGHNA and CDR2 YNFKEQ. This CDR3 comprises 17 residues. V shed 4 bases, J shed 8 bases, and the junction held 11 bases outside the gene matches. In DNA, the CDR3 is TGTGCCAGCAGCCTATACTCCGGGACTAGCGGGGCCTATGAGCAGTTCTTC. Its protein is CASSLYSGTSGAYEQFF.

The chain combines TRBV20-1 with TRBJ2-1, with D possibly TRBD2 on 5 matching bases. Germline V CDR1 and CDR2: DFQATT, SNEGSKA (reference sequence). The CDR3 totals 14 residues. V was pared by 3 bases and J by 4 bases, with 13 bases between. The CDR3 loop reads CSASLVEAYNEQFF. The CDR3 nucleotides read TGCAGTGCTAGTCTAGTGGAGGCATACAATGAGCAGTTCTTC.

CDR3 coding DNA: TGTGCCAGTAGTCCACATCACAGGAGGAACACCGGGGAGCTGTTTTTT. It is translated as CASSPHHRRNTGELFF. The J gene is TRBJ2-2, the V gene TRBV19; tentative D call: TRBD1 (5 bases). This CDR3 is built from 16 residues. V gave up 5 bases and J gave up 1 base, with 14 bases separating them. The germline CDR1 and CDR2 sequences are LNHDA and SQIVND (reference sequence).

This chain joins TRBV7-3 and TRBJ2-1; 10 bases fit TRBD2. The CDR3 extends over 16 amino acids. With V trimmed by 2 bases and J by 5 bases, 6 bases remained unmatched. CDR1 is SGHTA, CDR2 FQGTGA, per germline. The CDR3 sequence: CASSLRMSGRDNEQFF. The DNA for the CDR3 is TGTGCCAGCAGCTTACGAATGAGCGGGAGGGACAATGAGCAGTTCTTC.

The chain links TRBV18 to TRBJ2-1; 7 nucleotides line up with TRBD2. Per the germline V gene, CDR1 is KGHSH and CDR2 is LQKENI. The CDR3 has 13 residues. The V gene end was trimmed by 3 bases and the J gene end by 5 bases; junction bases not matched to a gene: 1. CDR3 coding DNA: TGTGCCAGCTCACCTCGGGGGGACAATGAGCAGTTCTTC. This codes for CASSPRGDNEQFF.

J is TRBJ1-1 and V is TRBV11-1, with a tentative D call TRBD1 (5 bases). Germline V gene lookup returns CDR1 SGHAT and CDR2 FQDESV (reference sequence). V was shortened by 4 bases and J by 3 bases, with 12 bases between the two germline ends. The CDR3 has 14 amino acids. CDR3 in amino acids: CASSSRTGDTEAFF. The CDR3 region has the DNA TGTGCCAGCAGCTCTAGGACGGGGGACACTGAAGCTTTCTTT.